A single sample gave rise to the 13 T cell receptor beta chains below, sequenced in a study of blood T cell repertoires in COVID-19. Clones were read by immunoSEQ multiplex PCR, and TCRdb kept only the in-frame ones, dropping some. The table shows roughly 120,000 clones, with around 85% occurring only once. The sample comprised peripheral blood. The receptors were sampled from a woman older than 75 with COVID-19, enrolled during active disease.

The rearrangement links TRBV27 to TRBJ1-5, with 7 positions matching TRBD1. Germline V gene lookup returns CDR1 MNHEY and CDR2 SMNVEV (reference sequence). V lost 5 bases to trimming and J lost 7 bases; unmatched junction nucleotides: 5. CDR3 length: 13 amino acids. CDR3 nucleotide sequence: TGTGCCAGCAGTAACAGGGGCGACCAGCCCCAGCATTTT. Translation: CASSNRGDQPQHF.

The chain joins TRBV5-1 to TRBJ2-3; D may be TRBD2 (6 bases). The V gene lost 6 bases and the J gene lost 2 bases, with 13 bases spanning the gap. The CDR3 spans 14 residues. CDR1 SGHRS and CDR2 YFSETQ come from the germline V gene. The CDR3: CASKEGQNTDTQYF. Here the CDR3 DNA reads TGCGCCAGCAAGGAGGGGCAAAACACAGATACGCAGTATTTT.

The rearrangement links TRBV24-1 to TRBJ1-2, with TRBD1 matching over 10 bases. Germline V CDR1 and CDR2: KGHDR, SFDVKD. The V segment lost 5 bases and the J segment 10 bases; nucleotides outside the gene matches: 3. The length of the CDR3 is 12 residues. The CDR3 sequence is CATSGGTGDYTF. Written as DNA, the CDR3 is TGTGCCACCAGTGGTGGGACAGGGGACTACACCTTC.

The chain joins TRBV6-5 to TRBJ2-2; 10 bases match TRBD2. V shed 10 bases, J shed 4 bases, and the junction held 6 bases outside the gene matches. There are 14 residues in the CDR3. The germline gives CDR1 MNHEY, CDR2 SVGAGI. This chain's CDR3 is CATTLAGVTGELFF. CDR3 DNA sequence: TGTGCCACCACGCTAGCGGGAGTCACCGGGGAGCTGTTTTTT.

This clone has just one count. The J gene is TRBJ1-2, the V gene TRBV4-1; maybe TRBD1 (5 bases). V was clipped by 3 bases and J by 2 bases, with 13 bases between them. CDR1 is MGHRA and CDR2 is YSYEKL in the germline V gene. This CDR3 has 15 residues. CDR3 in DNA: TGCGCCAGCAGCCATCGTCGACAGAACAACTATGGCTACACCTTC. Amino acids: CASSHRRQNNYGYTF.

The chain carries TRBV5-5 and TRBJ1-5; D possibly corresponds to TRBD1 (6 bases). The CDR3 has 13 amino acids. Trimming removed 2 bases from V and 11 bases from J, with 14 bases in between. In germline, CDR1 is SGHKS, CDR2 YYEKEE (reference sequence). This chain's CDR3 is CASSLAGTRAQHF. In nucleotides, the CDR3 is TGTGCCAGCAGCTTAGCCGGGACACGGGCCCAGCATTTT.

The V gene is TRBV5-5, the J gene TRBJ2-2, with 9 bases fitting TRBD1. CDR3 length equals 16 residues. V lost 3 bases, J lost 4 bases, and 7 bases stayed unmatched. The germline V gene has CDR1 SGHKS and CDR2 YYEKEE (reference sequence). As DNA, the CDR3 is TGTGCCAGCAGCTGGGGACAGGGAAAGGGCACCGGGGAGCTGTTTTTT. This codes for CASSWGQGKGTGELFF.

CDR3: CASSYWTGTRNTEAFF. CDR3 bases: TGTGCCAGCAGCTATTGGACAGGCACACGGAACACTGAAGCTTTCTTT. The V and J genes are TRBV5-6 and TRBJ1-1, with 7 positions matching TRBD1. The CDR3 has 16 residues. With 3 bases clipped from V and 1 base from J, the junction kept 9 bases outside the gene matches. In germline, CDR1 is SGHDT, CDR2 YYEEEE.

The rearrangement links TRBV11-2 to TRBJ2-7, with 13 bases fitting TRBD2. This CDR3 is built from 16 residues. After removal of 5 bases from V and 3 bases from J, the junction contained 7 bases not matched to a gene. The germline CDR1 and CDR2 sequences are SGHAT and FQNNGV. Written as DNA, the CDR3 is TGTGCCAGCAGCCTAAGACTAGCGGGGGGCCTCTACGAGCAGTACTTC. Protein sequence: CASSLRLAGGLYEQYF. Together with reference TRBV11-2 and TRBJ2-7, the CDR3 gives the full variable domain: EAGVAQSPRYKIIEKRQSVAFWCNPISGHATLYWYQQILGQGPKLLIQFQNNGVVDDSQLPKDRFSAERLKGVDSTLKIQPAKLEDSAVYLCASSLRLAGGLYEQYFGPGTRLTVT.

This rearrangement joins TRBV5-1 to TRBJ2-5; 7 positions match TRBD1. From germline, CDR1 is SGHRS and CDR2 YFSETQ. With 3 bases clipped from V and 5 bases from J, the junction kept 16 bases outside the gene matches. The CDR3 is 17 amino acids. The CDR3: CASSSRGQGSLRETQYF. Here the CDR3 DNA reads TGCGCCAGCAGCTCTAGGGGGCAGGGGTCGCTAAGGGAGACCCAGTACTTC.

The V and J genes are TRBV19 and TRBJ2-3; tentative D call: TRBD1 (5 bases). Deletions cut 4 bases from V and 6 bases from J, with 11 bases between. The CDR3 has 13 amino acids. Germline values: CDR1 LNHDA, CDR2 SQIVND (reference sequence). The CDR3 loop is CASSKRGLDTQYF. The CDR3 DNA is TGTGCCAGTAGTAAAAGGGGTTTGGATACGCAGTATTTT.

This chain uses TRBV19 with TRBJ1-1; D gene unclear. The CDR3 is 15 amino acids. Germline assignment: CDR1 LNHDA and CDR2 SQIVND (reference sequence). Trimming stripped 4 bases from V and 2 bases from J, with 14 bases between. The CDR3: CASSTGLGKNTEAFF. The CDR3 bases are TGTGCCAGTAGTACCGGACTGGGGAAAAACACTGAAGCTTTCTTT.

The gene calls are TRBV4-3 and TRBJ1-4, with 7 bases matching TRBD1. In germline, CDR1 is LGHNA, CDR2 YSLEER. The CDR3 consists of 14 residues. Trimming removed 4 bases from V and 7 bases from J; junction bases left unmatched: 6. In nucleotides, the CDR3 is TGCGCCAGCAGCCCGGGACAGCGAGCTGAAAAACTGTTTTTT. Its translation is CASSPGQRAEKLFF.